Detailed here is one T cell receptor beta chain. The antigen is unknown. This sample was included in a study of cytomegalovirus exposure and HLA in healthy donors. Study results and limitations: CMV antigen specificity of a few CMV-associated chains was confirmed in vitro.

Germline V CDR1 and CDR2: MNHEY, SMNVEV (reference sequence). Trimming pared 2 bases from V and 10 bases from J, leaving 15 bases between. The CDR3 consists of 15 residues. PCR used 60 Vbeta primers and 13 Jbeta primers. The repertoire was sequenced with immunoSEQ multiplex PCR; TCRdb's copy has only in-frame clones and lacks some. The sample carries about 170,000 clones, roughly 80% recorded once. V gene TRBV27 combines with J gene TRBJ1-6, with unresolved D. The specimen was PBMCs. The receptor was derived from a male donor in good health and CMV-seronegative. The CDR3 bases are TGTGCCAGCAGTTTAATCTTGTCCATGGGCTCACCCCTCCACTTT. This sequence encodes CASSLILSMGSPLHF.